The 24 T cell receptor beta chains listed next were all sequenced from one sample in a study of identical twins. TCRdb re-derived calls from the 5' RACE reads in MiXCR, one entry per CDR3 protein. This sample has 250,000 or so distinct CDR3 sequences, with approximately 8.3% found just once. The sample was also linked to a second study, of yellow fever vaccine responses in identical twins.

What was sequenced was CD8+ T cells sorted from blood. Receptors were obtained from a woman between 18 and 29 years old in good health.

Ten or more counts support this clonotype. This chain connects TRBV28 to TRBJ2-7; the match to TRBD1 covers 7 bases. The CDR3 is 11 residues long. Germline CDR1 and CDR2: MDHEN and SYDVKM. J was trimmed by 4 bases and V by 8 bases; bases with no gene match: 2. CDR3 in amino acids: CASETGYEQYF. In nucleotides, the CDR3 is TGTGCCAGCGAGACAGGGTACGAGCAGTACTTC.

This clonotype has only a few counts. The rearrangement links TRBV5-1 to TRBJ2-7; D call uncertain. This CDR3 region has 13 residues. CDR1 is SGHRS and CDR2 is YFSETQ in the germline V gene. Trimming took off 4 bases at V and 5 bases at J, with 13 bases between the two ends. In nucleotides, the CDR3 is TGCGCCAGCAGCCTCGGTTTGGGAAACGAGCAGTACTTC. Translation gives CASSLGLGNEQYF.

Only a few counts were recorded for this clonotype. The junction does not match germline at one end; this may be a read error. The chain recombines TRBV5-4 with TRBJ1-3; D unresolved. In germline, CDR1 is SGHNT, CDR2 YYREEE (reference sequence). The CDR3 runs 12 residues. The CDR3 DNA sequence: TGTGCCAGCAGCTTACTCGGCGTGGGAGCACTTTTT. It is translated as CASSLLGVGALF.

The sample holds many counts of this clonotype. The chain links TRBV7-9 to TRBJ1-2, with 7 bases lining up with TRBD1. V was clipped by 4 bases and J by 2 bases; unmatched bases: 1. Per germline, CDR1 SEHNR and CDR2 FQNEAQ (reference sequence). CDR3 length equals 13 residues. CDR3 residues: CASSSGQNYGYTF. For the CDR3, the DNA is TGTGCCAGCAGCTCGGGACAGAACTATGGCTACACCTTC.

The sample holds many counts of this clonotype. V gene TRBV4-3 combines with J gene TRBJ2-7, with 7 bases matching TRBD1. CDR3 length equals 14 residues. CDR1 and CDR2 from the germline V gene are LGHNA and YSLEER. V trimming: 1 base; J trimming: 4 bases; junction bases outside the gene matches: 4. CDR3 sequence (DNA): TGCGCCAGCAGCCAAGTTTTGGACAGGTACGAGCAGTACTTC. This translates into CASSQVLDRYEQYF.

The rearrangement joins TRBV11-2 to TRBJ2-7; TRBD1 or TRBD2 may be the D gene (5 bases each). This CDR3 spans 14 amino acids. Per germline, CDR1 SGHAT and CDR2 FQNNGV. Between the trimmed V and J ends, which lost 4 bases and 2 bases, there was a span of 12 bases. In DNA form, the CDR3 reads TGTGCCAGCAGCTCATGGGACGGTACCTACGAGCAGTACTTC. Amino acid sequence: CASSSWDGTYEQYF.

Here the CDR3 reads CASSQEAEGNEQFF. In DNA, the CDR3 is TGCGCCAGCAGCCAAGAGGCGGAGGGGAATGAGCAGTTCTTC. The chain uses TRBV4-1 and TRBJ2-1; the D gene is possibly TRBD2 (6 bases). The germline V gene encodes CDR1 MGHRA and CDR2 YSYEKL. This CDR3 has 14 amino acids. V was cut by 0 bases and J by 7 bases, with 10 bases left in between.

The chain recombines TRBV7-6 with TRBJ2-7, with 8 bases identical to TRBD2. Unmatched junction bases numbered 9, after V lost 1 base and J lost 7 bases. Germline-derived CDR1 and CDR2 are SGHVS and FNYEAQ. This CDR3 is built from 15 residues. DNA of the CDR3: TGTGCCAGCAGCTTAGTGGCTAGCGGGCTGGGGGAGCAGTACTTC. It yields the protein CASSLVASGLGEQYF.

This clonotype has a count of ten or more. The rearrangement links TRBV29-1 to TRBJ2-5, with D perhaps TRBD1 (6 bases). The CDR3 has 13 amino acids. The germline gives CDR1 SQVTM, CDR2 ANQGSEA. Trimming took off 3 bases at V and 3 bases at J, with 11 bases between the two ends. The CDR3 nucleotides read TGCAGCGTTGAGTCGGACAGAGAAGAGACCCAGTACTTC. Amino acid sequence: CSVESDREETQYF.

This clonotype was counted at least ten times. The rearrangement joins TRBV4-3 to TRBJ2-2, with 7 bases that match TRBD2. CDR3 length: 19 residues. CDR1 and CDR2 from the germline V gene are LGHNA and YSLEER. V gave up 0 bases and J gave up 0 bases; unmatched junction bases: 10. In nucleotides, the CDR3 is TGCGCCAGCAGCCAAGATTGGGCTAGCGGAATTTCGAACACCGGGGAGCTGTTTTTT. Translation: CASSQDWASGISNTGELFF.

This clonotype was found many times. The V call is TRBV6-1, the J call TRBJ2-2; D uncertain. V shed 6 bases and J shed 2 bases, with 1 base lying between them. CDR1 and CDR2 (germline): MNHNS, SASEGT. The CDR3 is 11 amino acids. Here the CDR3 DNA reads TGTGCCAGCAGCAACACCGGGGAGCTGTTTTTT. It is translated as CASSNTGELFF.

This clonotype appeared a few times. The genes are TRBV5-6 and TRBJ2-7, with a tentative D call TRBD2 (5 bases). Germline V gene data show CDR1 as SGHDT and CDR2 as YYEEEE. V was pared by 6 bases and J by 6 bases, with 16 bases between. The length of the CDR3 is 13 residues. DNA of the CDR3: TGTGCCAGCACCCCCTCCGGAGCGGTCGAGCAGTACTTC. It translates to CASTPSGAVEQYF.

This clonotype came up many times. The chain carries TRBV27 and TRBJ2-7; TRBD1 or TRBD2 may be the D gene (5 bases each). Germline CDR1 is MNHEY and CDR2 is SMNVEV (reference sequence). CDR3 length: 14 residues. Trimming took off 2 bases at V and 2 bases at J, with 10 bases between the two ends. The CDR3 spells CASSLGGTAYEQYF. The CDR3 DNA is TGTGCCAGCAGTTTAGGGGGAACCGCCTACGAGCAGTACTTC.

The rearrangement uses TRBV20-1 and TRBJ2-2, with D hard to call. Trimming removed 2 bases from V and 4 bases from J, with 17 bases in between. Germline loops: CDR1 DFQATT, CDR2 SNEGSKA (reference sequence). The CDR3 spans 16 residues. CDR3 bases: TGCAGTGCTAGACCAACACCAAGATTGGTCACCGGGGAGCTGTTTTTT. This translates into CSARPTPRLVTGELFF.

The chain is built from TRBV27 and TRBJ2-1; 10 nucleotides match TRBD2. The CDR3 covers 16 residues. With V trimmed by 1 base and J by 1 base, 1 base remained unmatched. Germline V gene sequence: CDR1 MNHEY, CDR2 SMNVEV (reference sequence). The chain's CDR3 is CASSLWTSGSYNEQFF. DNA of the CDR3: TGTGCCAGCAGTTTATGGACTAGCGGATCCTACAATGAGCAGTTCTTC.

This clonotype was found a few times. This chain links TRBV27 with TRBJ2-7, with D perhaps given as TRBD1 or TRBD2 (6 bases each). V dropped 8 bases and J dropped 2 bases, with 16 bases sitting between them. CDR1 and CDR2 (germline): MNHEY, SMNVEV (reference sequence). The CDR3 runs to 14 residues. The CDR3 here is CASARGDGAYEQYF. DNA of the CDR3: TGTGCCAGCGCAAGGGGGGACGGGGCCTACGAGCAGTACTTC.

The V gene is TRBV28, the J gene TRBJ2-7; 10 positions match TRBD1. Germline V gene sequence: CDR1 MDHEN, CDR2 SYDVKM. Unmatched junction bases numbered 7, after V lost 3 bases and J lost 2 bases. CDR3 length: 16 amino acids. The CDR3 loop reads CASSFNPGTGAYEQYF. The CDR3 DNA sequence: TGTGCCAGCAGTTTCAACCCCGGGACAGGGGCCTACGAGCAGTACTTC.

This clonotype was recorded many times. This chain connects TRBV4-1 to TRBJ2-1, with D possibly TRBD2 on 5 matching bases. V was pared by 0 bases and J by 8 bases, with 17 bases between. The CDR3 extends over 16 amino acids. The germline V gene has CDR1 MGHRA and CDR2 YSYEKL. The CDR3: CASSQDQVGGGDEQFF. The CDR3 nucleotides read TGCGCCAGCAGCCAAGATCAGGTGGGTGGAGGAGATGAGCAGTTCTTC.

There are many counts of this clonotype. V and J are TRBV6-2 or TRBV6-3 and TRBJ2-2, with D uncertain. In germline, CDR1 is MNHEY, CDR2 SVGEGT. The CDR3 consists of 17 residues. Deletions cut 2 bases from V and 6 bases from J, with 19 bases between. The CDR3 sequence: CASSYDPEVRRAGELFF. The CDR3 region has the DNA TGTGCCAGCAGTTACGACCCAGAGGTCCGTAGGGCCGGGGAGCTGTTTTTT.

In this sample, this clonotype turned up many times. The V and J genes are TRBV4-3 and TRBJ2-3; D tentatively fits TRBD1 or TRBD2 (6 bases each). This CDR3 spans 15 amino acids. Between the trimmed V and J ends, which lost 0 bases and 3 bases, there was a span of 10 bases. Germline values: CDR1 LGHNA, CDR2 YSLEER. The CDR3 region is CASSQDRGLTDTQYF. The CDR3 DNA reads TGCGCCAGCAGCCAAGACAGGGGACTTACAGATACGCAGTATTTT.

This clonotype showed up many times. The rearrangement uses TRBV3-1 and TRBJ1-4; D gene ambiguous. The CDR3 is made up of 18 amino acids. The germline CDR1 and CDR2 sequences are LGHDT and YNNKEL (reference sequence). V was pared by 1 base and J by 8 bases, with 23 bases between. CDR3 region: CASSQGPSLGQLREKLFF. CDR3 nucleotides: TGTGCCAGCAGCCAAGGTCCGAGTCTTGGTCAGCTCAGAGAAAAACTGTTTTTT. Using reference TRBV3-1 and TRBJ1-4 for the parts outside the CDR3, the full variable domain is DTAVSQTPKYLVTQMGNDKSIKCEQNLGHDTMYWYKQDSKKFLKIMFSYNNKELIINETVPNRFSPKSPDKAHLNLHINSLELGDSAVYFCASSQGPSLGQLREKLFFGSGTQLSVL.

A few counts support this clonotype. The chain uses TRBV15 and TRBJ2-7; D may be TRBD2 (6 bases). Germline-derived CDR1 and CDR2 are LNHNV and YYDKDF (reference sequence). V shed 4 bases and J shed 5 bases, with 15 bases lying between them. This CDR3 is built from 14 residues. The CDR3 region has the DNA TGTGCCACCAGCACGGAGGGTTGGAGGGACGAGCAGTACTTC. Protein product: CATSTEGWRDEQYF.

The chain carries TRBV5-1 and TRBJ2-1; a possible D gene is TRBD2 (6 bases). This CDR3 has 16 amino acids. Trimming stripped 0 bases from V and 2 bases from J, with 12 bases between. In germline, CDR1 is SGHRS, CDR2 YFSETQ. CDR3 residues: CASSLDGGLTYNEQFF. The CDR3 coding sequence is TGCGCCAGCAGCTTGGATGGGGGGTTAACCTACAATGAGCAGTTCTTC.

V and J are TRBV7-9 and TRBJ2-5; TRBD2 agrees at 11 bases. Trimming cost V 5 bases and J 5 bases; bases outside gene matches: 10. Per germline, CDR1 SEHNR and CDR2 FQNEAQ (reference sequence). This CDR3 comprises 16 residues. CDR3 nucleotides: TGTGCCAGCAGCGCGCCGGGACTAGCGGTGGAGGAGACCCAGTACTTC. It is translated as CASSAPGLAVEETQYF.